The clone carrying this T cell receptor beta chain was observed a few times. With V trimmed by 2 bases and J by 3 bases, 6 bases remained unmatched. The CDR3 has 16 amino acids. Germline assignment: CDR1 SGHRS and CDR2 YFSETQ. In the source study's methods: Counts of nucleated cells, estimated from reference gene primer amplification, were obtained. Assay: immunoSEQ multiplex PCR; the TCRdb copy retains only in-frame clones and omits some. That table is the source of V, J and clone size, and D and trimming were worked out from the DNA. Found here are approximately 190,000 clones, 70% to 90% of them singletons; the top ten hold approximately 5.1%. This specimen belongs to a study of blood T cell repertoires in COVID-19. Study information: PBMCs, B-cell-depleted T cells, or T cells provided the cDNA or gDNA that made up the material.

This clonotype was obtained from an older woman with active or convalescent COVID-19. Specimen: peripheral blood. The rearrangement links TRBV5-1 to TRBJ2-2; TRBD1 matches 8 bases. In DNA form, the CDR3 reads TGCGCCAGCAGCTTCCGGGCAGGGGGCCACACCGGGGAGCTGTTTTTT. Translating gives CASSFRAGGHTGELFF.